The following is a T cell receptor beta chain sequence with its context. Trimming left V 6 bases short and J 2 bases short, with 10 bases between. The CDR3 consists of 13 residues. CDR1 and CDR2 from the germline V gene are ENHRY and SYGVKD. The entry originates in a study of T cell responses to AZD1222 COVID-19 vaccine. Clones were read by immunoSEQ multiplex PCR, and TCRdb kept only the in-frame ones, dropping some. The sample lists tens of thousands of clones, about 88% seen once, with approximately 21% in the top ten. The rearrangement links TRBV10-3 to TRBJ1-2; D is ambiguous. Sequenced here: peripheral blood, sampled on day 0 of AZD1222 vaccination. The TCR originated in an adult in good health. The DNA for the CDR3 is TGTGCCATCAGCCCGGAAGGGAACTATGGCTACACCTTC. Translating gives CAISPEGNYGYTF.